The 10 T cell receptor beta chains below were found in one sample sequenced in a study of T cell repertoires in cytomegalovirus infection. TCRdb re-derived calls from the reads in MiXCR, one entry per CDR3 protein. The table includes 700,000 to 850,000 distinct CDR3 sequences, about 30% detected once. The antigens of these receptors remain unknown. The sample was cultured CD8+ T cells from PBMCs, taken from culture after CMV antigen stimulation. The receptors were gathered from a human donor in good health (CMV status not recorded). Some clones in this sample may be carry-over from other donors' samples.

For this clonotype: One junction end disagrees with the germline gene, perhaps due to a read error. The chain couples TRBV7-6 to TRBJ2-3, with D possibly matching TRBD2 (5 bases). The CDR3 is 12 residues long. CDR1 is SGHVS, CDR2 FNYEAQ, per germline. CDR3 loop: CVSSLAGDTQYF. The CDR3 DNA reads as TGTGTCAGCAGCTTGGCGGGAGATACGCAGTATTTT.

This chain links TRBV27 with TRBJ2-3, with D perhaps matching TRBD1 (6 bases). Looked up from germline, CDR1 is MNHEY and CDR2 is SMNVEV (reference sequence). This CDR3 region has 19 residues. V lost 6 bases to trimming and J lost 4 bases, with 29 bases between them. The CDR3 DNA is TGTGCCAGCAGCCATCTCAAGCCTTCCAACAGGGTACTTCCAGATACGCAGTATTTT. This sequence encodes CASSHLKPSNRVLPDTQYF.

This clonotype turned up a few times. The chain has TRBV6-5 and TRBJ1-1; D is possibly TRBD1 (5 bases). The CDR3 has 15 amino acids. V lost 2 bases and J lost 3, with 13 bases in between. Germline CDR1 is MNHEY and CDR2 is SVGAGI. The CDR3 DNA is TGTGCCAGCAGTTACATGGACACGATACACACTGAAGCTTTCTTT. It encodes CASSYMDTIHTEAFF.

This clonotype was recorded once. The chain has TRBV2 and TRBJ1-1; 8 nucleotides line up with TRBD1. In germline, CDR1 is SNHLY, CDR2 FYNNEI. The J segment lost 9 bases and the V segment lost 7 bases, leaving 10 bases of the junction unmatched. This CDR3 spans 13 amino acids. The CDR3 DNA sequence: TGTGCCAGCACTAACGGACAGGGAGGGCAAGCTTTCTTT. Translated: CASTNGQGGQAFF.

The chain has TRBV29-1 and TRBJ2-3; perhaps TRBD1 as D (7 bases). Germline loops: CDR1 SQVTM, CDR2 ANQGSEA. The CDR3 covers 13 residues. V lost 6 bases and J lost 2, with 12 bases in between. The CDR3 DNA reads as TGCAGCGTCGCGGGACAGACCACAGATACGCAGTATTTT. This translates into CSVAGQTTDTQYF.

There are a few counts of this clonotype. This sequence joins TRBV7-9 and TRBJ2-7; no firm D call. The CDR3 has 14 residues. Trimming left V 2 bases short and J 6 bases short, with 14 bases between. Per germline, CDR1 SEHNR and CDR2 FQNEAQ (reference sequence). This chain's CDR3 is CASSLSSRNGEQYV. DNA of the CDR3: TGTGCCAGCAGCTTATCTTCACGGAACGGCGAGCAGTACGTC.

This clonotype was seen only a few times. The V call is TRBV6-1, the J call TRBJ2-1, with TRBD2 matching over 10 bases. Germline lookup yields CDR1 MNHNS and CDR2 SASEGT. CDR3 length: 17 residues. Trimming at V came to 2 bases and at J to 9 bases, leaving 13 bases not matched to a gene. Written as DNA, the CDR3 is TGTGCCAGCAGTGAACTGAAGGGACTAGCGATTTCGAGTGAGCAGTTCTTC. As protein: CASSELKGLAISSEQFF.

The chain employs TRBV19 and TRBJ1-6; D is unclear. V was trimmed by 7 bases and J by 7 bases, leaving 14 bases between them. The CDR3 covers 14 residues. CDR1 is LNHDA and CDR2 is SQIVND in the germline V gene (reference sequence). CDR3: CASTEGFGNSPLHF. The CDR3 region has the DNA TGTGCCAGTACCGAAGGGTTTGGAAATTCACCCCTCCACTTT.

This clonotype was counted at least ten times. This sequence joins TRBV7-6 and TRBJ2-1; 8 bases are a match to TRBD1. Germline CDR1 SGHVS, CDR2 FNYEAQ. V shed 1 base and J 1 base; nucleotides not matched to a gene: 6. The CDR3 is 17 residues long. As DNA, the CDR3 is TGTGCCAGCAGCTTAGTGTACAGGGGGTTGTCCTACAATGAGCAGTTCTTC. Its translation: CASSLVYRGLSYNEQFF.

Concerning this clonotype: This may be a read error: a much more frequent sequence differs by one nucleotide. The gene calls are TRBV12-3 or TRBV12-4 and TRBJ1-2; 9 bases map to TRBD1. The CDR3 length is 15 residues. Unmatched junction bases numbered 9, after V lost 6 bases and J lost 4 bases. CDR3 coding DNA: TGTGCCAGCAGCCCCACCGGGACAGGGAGCTATGGCTACACCTTC. This gives the protein CASSPTGTGSYGYTF.